The next 29 T cell receptor beta chains were all read from a single sample in a study of blood T cell repertoires in COVID-19. Assay: immunoSEQ multiplex PCR; the TCRdb copy retains only in-frame clones and omits some. This table holds under 550,000 clones, over 85% found once. Material: peripheral blood. The origin of the receptors is a man aged 18 to 35 with COVID-19, enrolled during active disease.

The gene calls are TRBV5-4 and TRBJ2-2; TRBD2 aligns across 8 bases. V dropped 3 bases and J dropped 5; count of bases not matched to a gene: 3. Germline V gene data show CDR1 as SGHNT and CDR2 as YYREEE (reference sequence). This CDR3 has 14 amino acids. The CDR3 DNA reads TGTGCCAGCAGCTGGGGACTAGAAACCGGGGAGCTGTTTTTT. It specifies CASSWGLETGELFF.

A single count supports this clone. The CDR3 here is CASSLEGTSGLNEQFF. CDR3 coding DNA: TGCGCCAGCAGCTTGGAGGGGACTAGCGGCCTCAATGAGCAGTTCTTC. This chain links TRBV5-1 with TRBJ2-1; 11 bases align to TRBD2. Germline lookup yields CDR1 SGHRS and CDR2 YFSETQ. V was pared by 0 bases and J by 6 bases, with 5 bases of the junction left unmatched. CDR3 length equals 16 residues. Variable domain in full (rest from reference TRBV5-1 and TRBJ2-1): KAGVTQTPRYLIKTRGQQVTLSCSPISGHRSVSWYQQTPGQGLQFLFEYFSETQRNKGNFPGRFSGRQFSNSRSEMNVSTLELGDSALYLCASSLEGTSGLNEQFFGPGTRLTVL.

CDR3 protein: CASSYVEGGGHEQFF. In DNA, the CDR3 is TGTGCCAGCAGTTACGTGGAAGGAGGAGGCCATGAGCAGTTCTTC. The gene calls are TRBV6-5 and TRBJ2-1, with D maybe TRBD2 (5 bases). Trimming shortened V by 2 bases and J by 8 bases, and 16 bases separated the two germline ends. This CDR3 comprises 15 residues. Per germline, CDR1 MNHEY and CDR2 SVGAGI.

In this sample, this clone turned up once. J is TRBJ1-3 and V is TRBV6-2 or TRBV6-3, with 8 bases lining up with TRBD1. Germline V CDR1 and CDR2: MNHEY, SVGEGT. This CDR3 has 14 amino acids. J was trimmed by 9 bases and V by 6 bases; bases with no gene match: 10. CDR3 nucleotide sequence: TGTGCCAGCAGCCAGGGGACAGGCCCTCGCACCATATATTTT. Protein: CASSQGTGPRTIYF.

The chain is built from TRBV2 and TRBJ2-3; unclear D gene. Germline V gene data show CDR1 as SNHLY and CDR2 as FYNNEI. Trimming removed 1 base from V and 4 bases from J, with 6 bases in between. This CDR3 comprises 13 residues. CDR3 sequence reads: CASSEGDPDTQYF. In nucleotides, the CDR3 is TGTGCCAGCAGTGAAGGAGATCCAGATACGCAGTATTTT.

The rearrangement uses TRBV9 and TRBJ2-3, with 11 bases fitting TRBD2. The CDR3 totals 17 residues. Germline V gene sequence: CDR1 SGDLS, CDR2 YYNGEE. With 0 bases clipped from V and 4 bases from J, the junction kept 7 bases outside the gene matches. The CDR3 region is CASSVATSGGWADTQYF. The DNA of the CDR3 is TGTGCCAGCAGCGTAGCAACTAGCGGGGGTTGGGCAGATACGCAGTATTTT.

Comments on this clone: The same CDR3 arises from other DNA sequences in this sample as well. The chain employs TRBV19 and TRBJ1-5; 9 nucleotides line up with TRBD1. V shed 8 bases and J 3 bases; nucleotides not matched to a gene: 8. Germline V gene data show CDR1 as LNHDA and CDR2 as SQIVND (reference sequence). The CDR3 spans 15 residues. The CDR3 region has the DNA TGTGCCAGTCGGGGGACAGGGACTTCCAATCAGCCCCAGCATTTT. This codes for CASRGTGTSNQPQHF. Full variable domain (rest looked up from reference TRBV19 and TRBJ1-5): DGGITQSPKYLFRKEGQNVTLSCEQNLNHDAMYWYRQDPGQGLRLIYYSQIVNDFQKGDIAEGYSVSREKKESFPLTVTSAQKNPTAFYLCASRGTGTSNQPQHFGDGTRLSIL.

The V and J genes are TRBV6-1 and TRBJ2-7, with D tentatively TRBD1 (6 bases). The CDR3 sequence is 15 residues long. Deletions cut 2 bases from V and 1 base from J, with 12 bases between. CDR1 MNHNS and CDR2 SASEGT come from the germline V gene. The CDR3 loop is CASSEQGSLSYEQYF. CDR3 DNA: TGTGCCAGCAGTGAACAGGGGAGTCTATCCTACGAGCAGTACTTC.

The chain has TRBV2 and TRBJ1-6, with 7 bases that match TRBD1. J lost 7 bases, V lost 8 bases, and 14 bases had no gene match. The CDR3 totals 16 residues. Germline V gene sequence: CDR1 SNHLY, CDR2 FYNNEI. CDR3 loop: CASLKLGTDLNSPLHF. For the CDR3, the DNA is TGTGCCAGCCTGAAGCTAGGGACAGACCTAAATTCACCCCTCCACTTT.

The chain is built from TRBV7-9 and TRBJ1-2; 7 bases align to TRBD1. V lost 5 bases to trimming and J lost 8 bases; unmatched junction nucleotides: 8. The germline gives CDR1 SEHNR, CDR2 FQNEAQ (reference sequence). There are 13 residues in the CDR3. For the CDR3, the DNA is TGTGCCAGCAGCCAGACAGGGCTGGCAGGCTACACCTTC. This sequence encodes CASSQTGLAGYTF.

V is TRBV30 and J is TRBJ1-1; 7 bases are a match to TRBD1. Unmatched junction bases numbered 8, after V lost 3 bases and J lost 4 bases. CDR3 size: 14 residues. Germline lookup yields CDR1 GTSNPN and CDR2 SVGIG (reference sequence). DNA for the CDR3: TGTGCCTGGAGCTCCGGGACAGTATTCACTGAAGCTTTCTTT. Its protein is CAWSSGTVFTEAFF.

The chain carries TRBV7-8 and TRBJ1-5; D possibly corresponds to TRBD1 (5 bases). CDR1 and CDR2 (germline): SGHVS, FQNEAQ. Trimming cost V 4 bases and J 4 bases, with 11 bases left between them. This CDR3 has 14 amino acids. The CDR3 is CASSSGLRNQPQHF. CDR3 coding DNA: TGTGCCAGCAGCTCGGGACTGCGAAATCAGCCCCAGCATTTT.

This clone was observed a handful of times. The chain carries TRBV9 and TRBJ1-2; TRBD1 matches at 11 bases. The CDR3 extends over 15 amino acids. Germline loops: CDR1 SGDLS, CDR2 YYNGEE. V shed 3 bases, J shed 7 bases, and the junction held 8 bases outside the gene matches. CDR3 in DNA: TGTGCCAGCAGCGCCTCCGGGACAGGGGGGTTTGGCTACACCTTC. Translated: CASSASGTGGFGYTF.

The rearrangement joins TRBV3-1 (or the pseudogene TRBV3-2) to TRBJ2-1; 7 positions agree with TRBD2. CDR3 length equals 15 residues. Germline-derived CDR1 and CDR2 are LGHDT and YNNKEL (reference sequence). The V gene end was trimmed by 1 base and the J gene end by 7 bases; junction bases not matched to a gene: 7. CDR3 sequence reads: CASSQGLAGGNEQFF. For the CDR3, the DNA is TGTGCCAGCAGCCAAGGGTTAGCCGGGGGGAATGAGCAGTTCTTC.

V is TRBV27 and J is TRBJ1-5, with 10 bases identical to TRBD1. CDR1 MNHEY and CDR2 SMNVEV come from the germline V gene (reference sequence). The CDR3 length is 15 residues. J gave up 6 bases and V 8 bases, and 10 bases lay outside the gene matches. The CDR3 is CASSISRDRGQPQHF. The CDR3 DNA reads as TGTGCCAGCTCCATTTCGAGGGACAGGGGTCAGCCCCAGCATTTT.

This clone appeared a single time. V gene TRBV7-3 combines with J gene TRBJ2-3; 8 nucleotides agree with TRBD2. The CDR3 has 15 amino acids. Trimming took 5 bases from V and 4 from J; bases not matched to a gene: 8. The germline V gene has CDR1 SGHTA and CDR2 FQGTGA. This chain's CDR3 is CASSPYGGVADTQYF. CDR3 coding DNA: TGTGCCAGCAGCCCCTACGGGGGGGTGGCAGATACGCAGTATTTT.

On this clone itself: Sequence at one end of the junction differs from germline and may be a read error. This rearrangement joins TRBV27 to TRBJ1-4; TRBD1 aligns across 9 bases. CDR1 MNHEY and CDR2 SMNVEV come from the germline V gene (reference sequence). The CDR3 has 14 amino acids. The CDR3, as DNA: TGTGCCAGCTGTTTCCGGGACAGGGACGAAAAACTGTTTTTT. Encoded protein: CASCFRDRDEKLFF. The whole variable domain, filled in from reference TRBV27 and TRBJ1-4, reads EAQVTQNPRYLITVTGKKLTVTCSQNMNHEYMSWYRQDPGLGLRQIYYSMNVEVTDKGDVPEGYKVSRKEKRNFPLILESPSPNQTSLYFCASCFRDRDEKLFFGSGTQLSVL.

The sample holds one count of this clone. V and J are TRBV19 and TRBJ2-1, with 7 positions matching TRBD1. The CDR3 has 15 amino acids. Germline V gives CDR1 LNHDA, CDR2 SQIVND (reference sequence). V trimming: 3 bases; J trimming: 7 bases; junction bases outside the gene matches: 9. The CDR3 region is CASSIWQGVGNEQFF. The DNA for the CDR3 is TGTGCCAGTAGTATTTGGCAGGGGGTAGGGAATGAGCAGTTCTTC.

The chain recombines TRBV28 with TRBJ1-6; the D is unclear. Trimming pared 2 bases from V and 5 bases from J, leaving 7 bases between. Germline V gene lookup returns CDR1 MDHEN and CDR2 SYDVKM. The CDR3 is made up of 14 amino acids. Written as DNA, the CDR3 is TGTGCCAGCAGTTTACTAGTTAATAATTCACCCCTCCACTTT. It is translated as CASSLLVNNSPLHF.

The J gene is TRBJ2-1, the V gene TRBV18; 9 bases line up with TRBD1. Germline CDR1 KGHSH, CDR2 LQKENI. CDR3 size: 14 residues. The trim removed 3 bases at V and 7 bases at J, leaving 4 bases unmatched. CDR3 loop: CASSPSGTGNEQFF. CDR3 DNA sequence: TGTGCCAGCTCACCCTCCGGGACAGGGAATGAGCAGTTCTTC.

This clone was observed once. The V call is TRBV2, the J call TRBJ2-5, with a tentative D call TRBD1 (5 bases). The ends were cut back, 4 bases at V and 2 bases at J, with 11 bases in the middle. The CDR3 sequence is 14 residues long. In germline, CDR1 is SNHLY, CDR2 FYNNEI. This CDR3 reads CASSVLSGQETQYF. The DNA of the CDR3 is TGTGCCAGCAGTGTTCTGTCAGGGCAAGAGACCCAGTACTTC.

The chain carries TRBV6-5 and TRBJ1-6; 7 bases are a match to TRBD1. The CDR3 loop spans 15 amino acids. The V gene end was trimmed by 9 bases and the J gene end by 5 bases; junction bases not matched to a gene: 10. CDR1 and CDR2 (germline): MNHEY, SVGAGI. DNA of the CDR3: TGTGCCAGTAACAACTTACAGGGGAATAATTCACCCCTCCACTTT. Protein: CASNNLQGNNSPLHF.

This rearrangement joins TRBV9 to TRBJ1-6, with D unclear. CDR1 SGDLS and CDR2 YYNGEE come from the germline V gene. The CDR3 consists of 15 residues. Between the trimmed V and J ends, which lost 0 bases and 5 bases, there was a span of 9 bases. CDR3 loop: CASSVGADHNSPLHF. The CDR3 DNA reads TGTGCCAGCAGCGTAGGGGCAGACCATAATTCACCCCTCCACTTT.

The gene calls are TRBV9 and TRBJ1-2, with a weak D call TRBD1 (5 bases). This CDR3 comprises 15 residues. Germline loops: CDR1 SGDLS, CDR2 YYNGEE. V lost 0 bases, J lost 7 bases, and 16 bases lay in between. CDR3 protein: CASSVDLRVIGGYTF. The DNA for the CDR3 is TGTGCCAGCAGCGTAGATCTCAGGGTGATCGGTGGCTACACCTTC.

V and J are TRBV24-1 and TRBJ2-2; TRBD1 matches at 7 bases. The V gene's germline CDR1 is KGHDR and CDR2 SFDVKD. V lost 6 bases to trimming and J lost 1 base; unmatched junction nucleotides: 19. The CDR3 extends over 20 amino acids. The CDR3 protein is CATSSSSYDRETLNTGELFF. Here the CDR3 DNA reads TGTGCCACCAGTTCCTCTAGCTATGACAGGGAAACCTTGAACACCGGGGAGCTGTTTTTT.

This chain joins TRBV5-1 and TRBJ2-7, with 8 bases fitting TRBD1. This CDR3 has 16 residues. Unmatched junction bases numbered 7, after V lost 0 bases and J lost 2 bases. Germline V gene data show CDR1 as SGHRS and CDR2 as YFSETQ. CDR3 loop: CASSLGQGFLTYEQYF. For the CDR3, the DNA is TGCGCCAGCAGCTTGGGACAGGGGTTTTTGACCTACGAGCAGTACTTC.

The chain combines TRBV7-2 with TRBJ2-3; 7 positions match TRBD2. The CDR3 is 15 residues long. J lost 1 base, V lost 6 bases, and 7 bases had no gene match. Germline V gives CDR1 SGHTA, CDR2 FQGNSA. The CDR3, as DNA: TGTGCCAGCAGTTCGGGAGGTCATGGCACAGATACGCAGTATTTT. Amino acids: CASSSGGHGTDTQYF.

The chain employs TRBV19 and TRBJ1-2; D remains unclear. This CDR3 contains 11 residues. Trimming left V 9 bases short and J 4 bases short, with 9 bases between. Looked up from germline, CDR1 is LNHDA and CDR2 is SQIVND (reference sequence). Here the CDR3 reads CASRLGYGYTF. The CDR3 DNA reads TGTGCCAGCCGACTGGGCTATGGCTACACCTTC.

This chain connects TRBV4-1 to TRBJ2-7, with D possibly being TRBD1 (6 bases). Trimming shortened V by 2 bases and J by 3 bases, and 14 bases separated the two germline ends. This CDR3 is 15 amino acids long. Looked up from germline, CDR1 is MGHRA and CDR2 is YSYEKL. The CDR3, as DNA: TGCGCCAGCAGCCAATCTGCACAGGGAAGCTACGAGCAGTACTTC. Its translation: CASSQSAQGSYEQYF.